What follows is one T cell receptor beta chain and its context. Its antigen is still unknown. Trimming took off 8 bases at V and 4 bases at J, with 16 bases between the two ends. CDR3 length equals 14 residues. CDR1 and CDR2 from the germline V gene are SEHNR and FQNEAQ (reference sequence). In the PCR, 60 Vbeta and 13 Jbeta primers were used. How the authors handled the data: In a later analysis, of 79 million or so unique beta chains, some 10 million appeared in at least two donors. The protocol was immunoSEQ multiplex PCR, while the TCRdb copy is restricted to in-frame clones and leaves out a portion. V and J calls and clone size are given by that table; D and trimming were obtained from the DNA. The table has approximately 150,000 clones, roughly 80% seen once; the top ten hold 4.3%. The data are from a study of cytomegalovirus exposure and HLA in healthy donors. Study outcomes and limitations: There were 164 TCR beta chains listed as cytomegalovirus-associated.

The receptor was isolated from a man aged 35-49 years in good health and CMV-seronegative. Sequencing was performed on PBMCs. The V call is TRBV7-9, the J call TRBJ2-3; tentative D call: TRBD2 (6 bases). In nucleotides, the CDR3 is TGTGCCAGCCTGCGGGACTCTCCCCCAGATACGCAGTATTTT. It translates to CASLRDSPPDTQYF.